Following are 7 T cell receptor beta chains from one sample sequenced in a study of blood T cell repertoires in COVID-19 (dated by TCRdb to about 2020). Library method: the immunoSEQ multiplex PCR assay. This immuneACCESS table, as held by TCRdb, lists in-frame sequences with V and J called but not all clones. Of the missing ones, under half trace to an unresolved V gene in checked studies; the others have no known cause. The sample yields 50,000 to 70,000 clones; approximately 91% were counted once. About 2.1% of the sample goes to the ten largest clones. The sequenced sample consisted of peripheral blood. These receptors were obtained from a man aged 55-75 years with acute or convalescent COVID-19.

This chain connects TRBV30 to TRBJ1-5, with D hard to call. Trimming shortened V by 0 bases and J by 6 bases, and 12 bases separated the two germline ends. In germline, CDR1 is GTSNPN, CDR2 SVGIG (reference sequence). The CDR3 is 14 amino acids. CDR3 in DNA: TGTGCCTGGAGTGTAGGCCAGGCGCGTCAGCCCCAGCATTTT. Amino acids: CAWSVGQARQPQHF.

The chain uses TRBV2 and TRBJ1-2; D might be TRBD1 (5 bases). The CDR3 consists of 12 residues. Germline V CDR1 and CDR2: SNHLY, FYNNEI. V was pared by 4 bases and J by 8 bases, with 11 bases between. CDR3 region: CASSAGLRGYTF. As DNA, the CDR3 is TGTGCCAGCAGTGCAGGGTTAAGGGGCTACACCTTC.

This rearrangement joins TRBV10-3 to TRBJ2-1, with D unclear. The CDR3 runs 16 residues. Germline values: CDR1 ENHRY, CDR2 SYGVKD. V lost 0 bases and J 4 bases, leaving 13 bases between the germline ends. CDR3 sequence: CAISESVSHTYNEQFF. For the CDR3, the DNA is TGTGCCATCAGTGAGTCGGTCTCCCACACGTACAATGAGCAGTTCTTC.

The chain recombines TRBV7-9 with TRBJ1-2; 10 positions agree with TRBD1. Germline CDR1 is SEHNR and CDR2 is FQNEAQ (reference sequence). After removal of 5 bases from V and 5 bases from J, the junction contained 2 bases not matched to a gene. The CDR3 is 13 residues long. The DNA of the CDR3 is TGTGCCAGCAGCCGGACAGGGGGGTATGGCTACACCTTC. It is translated as CASSRTGGYGYTF.

J is TRBJ2-2 and V is TRBV19; TRBD1 matches 8 bases. Germline lookup yields CDR1 LNHDA and CDR2 SQIVND (reference sequence). V trimming: 3 bases; J trimming: 0 bases; junction bases outside the gene matches: 9. The CDR3 has 18 amino acids. The CDR3 sequence is CASSMSGGDPSNTGELFF. CDR3 coding DNA: TGTGCCAGTAGTATGTCAGGGGGCGACCCGTCGAACACCGGGGAGCTGTTTTTT.

About this clone: Other DNA sequences in the sample encode the same CDR3. The rearrangement links TRBV7-2 to TRBJ1-1; D gene unclear. The CDR3 has 13 residues. The germline gives CDR1 SGHTA, CDR2 FQGNSA. Between the trimmed V and J ends, which lost 5 bases and 1 base, there was a span of 8 bases. The CDR3 sequence is CASSLTENTEAFF. CDR3 DNA sequence: TGTGCCAGCAGCCTGACTGAGAACACTGAAGCTTTCTTT.

This clone has just a few counts. CDR3 bases: TGCGCCAGCAGCTTTGGGACAGCTAATGAAAAACTGTTTTTT. The encoded protein is CASSFGTANEKLFF. This rearrangement joins TRBV4-1 to TRBJ1-4; 7 bases line up with TRBD1. CDR1 is MGHRA and CDR2 is YSYEKL in the germline V gene. V gave up 5 bases and J gave up 3 bases; unmatched junction bases: 3. The CDR3 sequence is 14 residues long.